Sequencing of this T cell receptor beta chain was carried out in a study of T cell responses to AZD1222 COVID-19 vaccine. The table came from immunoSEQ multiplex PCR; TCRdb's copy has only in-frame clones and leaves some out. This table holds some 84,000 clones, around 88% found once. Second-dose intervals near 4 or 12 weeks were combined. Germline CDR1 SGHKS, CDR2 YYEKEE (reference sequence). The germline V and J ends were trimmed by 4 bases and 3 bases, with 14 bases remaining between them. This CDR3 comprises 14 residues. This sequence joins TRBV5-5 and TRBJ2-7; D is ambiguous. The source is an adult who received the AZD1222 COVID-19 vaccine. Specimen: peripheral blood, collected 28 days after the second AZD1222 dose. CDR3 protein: CASSPAPENYEQYF. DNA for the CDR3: TGTGCCAGCAGCCCCGCCCCGGAGAACTACGAGCAGTACTTC.